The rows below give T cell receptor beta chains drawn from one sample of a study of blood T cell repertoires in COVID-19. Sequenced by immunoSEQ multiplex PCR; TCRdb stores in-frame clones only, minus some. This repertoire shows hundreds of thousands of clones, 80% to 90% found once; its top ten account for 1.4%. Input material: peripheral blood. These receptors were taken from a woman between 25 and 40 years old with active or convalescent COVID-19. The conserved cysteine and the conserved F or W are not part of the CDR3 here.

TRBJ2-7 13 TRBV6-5 ASSYASGGSYEQY
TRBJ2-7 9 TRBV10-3 AISDSYEQY
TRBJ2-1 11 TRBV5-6 ASSLGQGNEQF
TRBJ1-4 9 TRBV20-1 SAGTGEKLF
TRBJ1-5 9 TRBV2 ASREGQPQH
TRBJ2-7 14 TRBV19 ASSATGTGYSYEQY
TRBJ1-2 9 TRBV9 ASSFGQGAT
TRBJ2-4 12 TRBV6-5 ASKVAGSVYIQY
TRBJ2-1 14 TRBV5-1 ASSLAGGVSYNEQF
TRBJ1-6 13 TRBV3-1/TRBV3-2 ASSPYEGGNSPLH
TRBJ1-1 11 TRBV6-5 ASRRQGNTEAF
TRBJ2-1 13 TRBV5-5 ASSFTSGSYNEQF
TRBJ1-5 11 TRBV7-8 ASSFANNQPQH
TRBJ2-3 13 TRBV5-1 ASSRSGQVADTQY
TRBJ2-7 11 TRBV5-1 ASSLLQEYEQY
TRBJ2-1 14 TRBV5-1 ASRLAGLSSYNEQF
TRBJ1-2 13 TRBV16 ASSLRKGGPYGYT
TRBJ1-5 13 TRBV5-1 ASSPTGDSNQPQH
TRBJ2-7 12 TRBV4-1 ASSQPGQGYEQY
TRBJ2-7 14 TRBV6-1 ASSANTGLLGHEQY
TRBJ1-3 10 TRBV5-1 ASSSGVNTIY
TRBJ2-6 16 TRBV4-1 ASSPGLAGVFGANVLT
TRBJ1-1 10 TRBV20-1 SASPGSTEAF
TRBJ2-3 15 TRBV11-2 ASSLRGDRVGTDTQY
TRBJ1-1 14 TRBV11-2 ASSPWTGALNTEAF
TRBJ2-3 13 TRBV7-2 ASSLVEVATDTQY
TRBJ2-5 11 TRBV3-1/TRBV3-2 ASSLQGQETQY
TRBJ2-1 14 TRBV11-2 ASSSPSGSILDEQF
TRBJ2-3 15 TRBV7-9 ASSIVGSGEVTDTQY